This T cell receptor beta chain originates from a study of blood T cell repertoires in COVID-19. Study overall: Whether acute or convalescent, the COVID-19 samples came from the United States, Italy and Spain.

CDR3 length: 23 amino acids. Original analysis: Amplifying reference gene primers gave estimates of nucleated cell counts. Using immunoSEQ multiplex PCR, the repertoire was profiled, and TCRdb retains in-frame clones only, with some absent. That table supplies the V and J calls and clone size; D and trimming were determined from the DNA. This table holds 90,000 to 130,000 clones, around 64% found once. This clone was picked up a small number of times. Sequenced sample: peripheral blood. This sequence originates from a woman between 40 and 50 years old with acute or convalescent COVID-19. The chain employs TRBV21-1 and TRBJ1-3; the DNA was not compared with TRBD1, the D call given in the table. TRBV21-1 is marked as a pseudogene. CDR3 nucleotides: TGTGCCAGCACCAAAAGGGTAGGGGACAGGTCGTCCCCCCGTATCTATTGCCGAAACACCATATATTTT. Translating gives CASTKRVGDRSSPRIYCRNTIYF.